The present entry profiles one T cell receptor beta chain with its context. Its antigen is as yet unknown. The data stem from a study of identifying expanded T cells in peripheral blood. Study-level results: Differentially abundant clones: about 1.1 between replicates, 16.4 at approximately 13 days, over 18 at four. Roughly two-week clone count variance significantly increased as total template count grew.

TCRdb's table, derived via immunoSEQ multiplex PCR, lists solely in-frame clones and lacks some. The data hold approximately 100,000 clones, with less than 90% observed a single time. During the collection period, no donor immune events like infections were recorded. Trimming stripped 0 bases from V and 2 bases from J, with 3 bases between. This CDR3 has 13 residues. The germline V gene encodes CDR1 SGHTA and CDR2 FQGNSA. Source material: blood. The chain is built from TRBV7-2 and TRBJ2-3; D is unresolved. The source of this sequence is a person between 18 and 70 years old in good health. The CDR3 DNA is TGTGCCAGCAGCTTAGCCCACACAGATACGCAGTATTTT. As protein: CASSLAHTDTQYF.